This T cell receptor beta chain was sequenced during a study of CD8+CD57+ T cells in acquired aplastic anemia. Study conclusions and caveats: Controls and patients did not differ significantly in CD8+ Simpson's diversity.

By flow cytometry, patients selected for sequencing had shown an expansion of CD8+CD57+ cells. Every patient had severe acquired aplastic anemia. This clonotype has just a few counts. Antigen specificity is unknown. TCR beta VDJ and CDR3 were profiled, and genomic DNA was the template. One entry per CDR3 protein results from TCRdb running MiXCR on the reads. The table records 95,000 to 150,000 distinct CDR3 sequences, roughly 40% of them present only once. The CDR3 consists of 15 residues. The V and J ends lost 3 bases and 2 bases respectively, with 12 bases between them. CDR1 is MNHEY and CDR2 is SMNVEV in the germline V gene (reference sequence).

Sequenced: sorted CD4+, CD8+, or CD8+CD57+ T cells (not recorded which) from PBMCs. This sequence joins TRBV27 and TRBJ2-3; D possibly corresponds to TRBD1 (6 bases). The clonotype was recovered from a human donor with aplastic anemia. The CDR3 is CASSLVQGPTDTQYF. CDR3 bases: TGTGCCAGCAGTTTGGTCCAGGGGCCCACAGATACGCAGTATTTT.